The sequence of this T cell receptor beta chain was determined in a study of cytomegalovirus exposure and HLA in healthy donors. Overall study context: Among the 300 to 500 donors who were genotyped, around 77% fell in the genetic ancestry cluster that is associated with self-reported Caucasian donors. General study results and limits: Several V segments, TRBV6-2 and TRBV6-3 among them, could not be told apart and were dropped. Productive status was seen about 90% or about 30% of the time for most TCR beta V segments in an earlier analysis. The study had only CMV serostatus as immune exposure information.

V was pared by 1 base and J by 1 base, with 8 bases between. Per the germline V gene, CDR1 is SGHNT and CDR2 is YENEEA. The CDR3 consists of 15 residues. For this clone: Its target is unknown.

PCR was performed using 60 Vbeta and 13 Jbeta primers. The method was immunoSEQ multiplex PCR; TCRdb's version includes in-frame clones alone and lacks a portion of them. This sample contains about 59,000 clones. V and J are TRBV11-3 and TRBJ2-1; D gene unclear. The source is a man between 25 and 39 years old in good health and CMV-seropositive. Material: PBMCs. The CDR3 sequence: CASSLGLASYNEQFF. The CDR3 region has the DNA TGTGCCAGCAGCTTAGGGTTAGCTTCCTACAATGAGCAGTTCTTC.